These T cell receptor beta chains were read from a single sample in a study of beta chain features in type 1 diabetes. Sequenced by immunoSEQ multiplex PCR; TCRdb stores in-frame clones only, minus some. The table has some 410,000 clones, about an eighth seen once. Input material: naive CD4+ T cells from blood. These TCRs come from a woman aged 18-35 years in good health. The CDR3 runs from the conserved cysteine through the conserved F or W. The D gene is left open where the match is weak. For some rows the clone size is stated as once, few or many, or as a class when expanded; others skip it.

v_gene	d_gene	j_gene	abundance	CDR3nt	CDR3aa
TRBV30	NA	TRBJ1-4	few	TGTGCCTGGAGTATCGGGACGTATGAAAAACTGTTTTTT	CAWSIGTYEKLFF
TRBV4-3	TRBD2	TRBJ2-5	few	TGCGCCAGCAGCCAAGGACCGGGGCAGGGAGGGGAGACCCAGTACTTC	CASSQGPGQGGETQYF
TRBV7-2	TRBD2	TRBJ2-3	few	TGTGCCAGCAGCTTAACTAGCGGGACAGATACGCAGTATTTT	CASSLTSGTDTQYF
TRBV4-3	NA	TRBJ1-2	NA	TGCGCCAGCAGCCAAGACAGGGTCGGTGGCTACACCTTC	CASSQDRVGGYTF
TRBV5-1	TRBD2	TRBJ2-5	NA	TGCGCCAGCAGCTTGGCGGGGACTAGCGGCGAGACCCAGTACTTC	CASSLAGTSGETQYF
TRBV30	NA	TRBJ2-1	NA	TGTGCCTGGACTTACGGGCTAGCAGGTGGTGAGCAGTTCTTC	CAWTYGLAGGEQFF
TRBV7-8	TRBD1	TRBJ2-5	NA	TGTGCCAGCAGCCAAGACAGGGGCTGGGAGACCCAGTACTTC	CASSQDRGWETQYF
TRBV7-2	NA	TRBJ2-3	NA	TGTGCCAGCAGCTTAGTCCCCTTTAGCACAGATACGCAGTATTTT	CASSLVPFSTDTQYF
TRBV5-1	NA	TRBJ2-7	NA	TGCGCCAGCAGCTTGATTGACTCCCGCGAGCAGTACTTC	CASSLIDSREQYF
TRBV14	NA	TRBJ2-3	few	TGTGCCAGCAGCCAAATGGATACGCAGTATTTT	CASSQMDTQYF
TRBV4-1	NA	TRBJ1-1	few	TGCGCCAGCAGAGGGTCCGGGAACACTGAAGCTTTCTTT	CASRGSGNTEAFF
TRBV2	TRBD1	TRBJ1-2	NA	TGTGCCAGCGGGGACAGGGGGCTAGATGGCTACACCTTC	CASGDRGLDGYTF
TRBV28	NA	TRBJ1-5	NA	TGTGCCAGCAGTTCCTCCGGACAGAACCAGCCCCAGCATTTT	CASSSSGQNQPQHF
TRBV7-8	NA	TRBJ1-6	few	TGTGCCAGCAGCGTCCTTGAAGGACCATATAATTCACCCCTCCACTTT	CASSVLEGPYNSPLHF
TRBV7-6	NA	TRBJ2-6	NA	TGTGCCAGCAGCTTACCCCCAGGGAGCTCTGGGGCCAACGTCCTGACTTTC	CASSLPPGSSGANVLTF
TRBV18	NA	TRBJ2-2	NA	TGTGCCAGCTCACCACCTAGGACCCCCCGGGAGCTGTTTTTT	CASSPPRTPRELFF
TRBV7-2	NA	TRBJ2-6	NA	TGTGCCAGCAGCTTCCAGGGAACTGGGGCCAACGTCCTGACTTTC	CASSFQGTGANVLTF
TRBV9	TRBD2	TRBJ2-2	few	TGTGCCAGCAGCGTAGTCCCTACGGGGGGACCCACCGGGGAGCTGTTTTTT	CASSVVPTGGPTGELFF
TRBV5-1	TRBD1	TRBJ1-6	NA	TGCGCCAGCAGCTTGGGACCCCGGACAGGGGGCTCTTCACCCCTCCACTTT	CASSLGPRTGGSSPLHF
TRBV5-1	TRBD1	TRBJ2-1	NA	TGCGCCAGCAGGTCGTCAGGGGGCGTTCAGGGTGAGCAGTTCTTC	CASRSSGGVQGEQFF
TRBV9	NA	TRBJ2-1	NA	TGTGCCAGCAGCGCAACAGTTTGGAATGAGCAGTTCTTC	CASSATVWNEQFF
TRBV28	TRBD1	TRBJ1-2	few	TGTGCCAGTCGGACAGGGTCGAATGGCTACACCTTC	CASRTGSNGYTF
TRBV2	NA	TRBJ1-2	few	TGTGCCAGCAGTGAAGGGACCTACGGTGGCTACACCTTC	CASSEGTYGGYTF
TRBV19	NA	TRBJ1-1	few	TGTGCCAGTAGTCCGAGGACGGGGAACACTGAAGCTTTCTTT	CASSPRTGNTEAFF
TRBV6-6	TRBD2	TRBJ2-3	NA	TGTGCCAGCAGTAAAGGACTAGCAGCAGATACGCAGTATTTT	CASSKGLAADTQYF
TRBV30	NA	TRBJ1-5	NA	TGTGCCTGGAGTGGGACCGGGAATCAGCCCCAGCATTTT	CAWSGTGNQPQHF
TRBV5-4	NA	TRBJ2-5	few	TGTGCCAGCAGCCGCGAGGCGGGCCCCCAAGAGACCCAGTACTTC	CASSREAGPQETQYF
TRBV27	TRBD2	TRBJ2-1	few	TGTGCCAGCAGTCGCCGACTGACTAGCGGTTACAATGAGCAGTTCTTC	CASSRRLTSGYNEQFF
TRBV9	TRBD1	TRBJ2-2	NA	TGTGCCAGCAGCGTAGAGGGACAGGGGATCACCGGGGAGCTGTTTTTT	CASSVEGQGITGELFF
TRBV12-5	NA	TRBJ1-5	NA	TGTGCTAGTGGTCCAGGGGTCGTTAGCAATCAGCCCCAGCATTTT	CASGPGVVSNQPQHF
TRBV4-1	TRBD2	TRBJ2-5	NA	TGCGCCAGCAGCCAAGATCTACTAGCGCGAGAGACCCAGTACTTC	CASSQDLLARETQYF
TRBV6-6	NA	TRBJ2-1	NA	TGTGCCAGCAGTTTAGCGGATAGCTCCTACAATGAGCAGTTCTTC	CASSLADSSYNEQFF
TRBV7-2	NA	TRBJ2-1	NA	TGTGCCAGCAGCTTTAAAATTACGGGGGTTTCCTACAATGAGCAGTTCTTC	CASSFKITGVSYNEQFF
TRBV18	TRBD1	TRBJ1-1	few	TGTGCCAGCTCTCCGGACAGGGATGAAGCTTTCTTT	CASSPDRDEAFF
TRBV5-1	NA	TRBJ1-4	NA	TGCGCCAGCAGCTTGTCTGGGGGGAATGAAAAACTGTTTTTT	CASSLSGGNEKLFF
TRBV4-3	NA	TRBJ2-1	NA	TGCGCCAGCAGCCACGCCCTAGCGAACTCCTACAATGAGCAGTTCTTC	CASSHALANSYNEQFF
TRBV25-1	TRBD1	TRBJ1-6	few	TGTGCCAGCAGTGTGGACAGGGGTATCGATAATTCACCCCTCCACTTT	CASSVDRGIDNSPLHF
TRBV7-9	NA	TRBJ1-6	few	TGTGCCAGCAGCTTAGAGGGTCCCAATTCACCCCTCCACTTT	CASSLEGPNSPLHF
TRBV5-4	TRBD1	TRBJ2-5	few	TGTGCCAGCAGCAAGGGACAGCAAGAGACCCAGTACTTC	CASSKGQQETQYF
TRBV27	NA	TRBJ2-1	few	TGTGCCAGCAGTTTCCGTAGGTTGGGTGAGCAGTTCTTC	CASSFRRLGEQFF